The 5 T cell receptor beta chains below come from one sample, sequenced in a study of post-analysis software for immune sequencing data. Sequencing libraries made from TCR beta cDNA carried unique molecular identifiers. MiXCR, run by TCRdb on the PCR reads, gives a single entry per CDR3 protein. Among about 160,000 distinct CDR3 sequences, 36% were seen once, and the ten largest hold 25% to 35%. Specimen: blood, collected after autologous hematopoietic stem cell transplantation. These receptor sequences come from a girl aged 10 to 17 with multiple sclerosis.

Notes on this clonotype: The junction differs from germline at one of its ends, possibly a read error. J is TRBJ2-2 and V is TRBV27, with D possibly being TRBD1 (5 bases). CDR3 size: 14 residues. The germline V gene has CDR1 MNHEY and CDR2 SMNVEV (reference sequence). CDR3 sequence (DNA): TGTGCCAGCAGGTTATCAGGGTTGACCGGGGAGCTGTTTTTT. Translated, it gives CASRLSGLTGELFF.

This rearrangement joins TRBV20-1 to TRBJ2-3; 11 nucleotides align to TRBD2. Germline trimming cut 0 bases from V and 8 bases from J; bases unmatched to any gene: 13. Germline V gene sequence: CDR1 DFQATT, CDR2 SNEGSKA (reference sequence). This CDR3 has 17 residues. The CDR3 bases are TGCAGTGCTAGAGAACGACTAGCGGGGACCGCAATGGGTACGCAGTATTTT. It encodes CSARERLAGTAMGTQYF.

The chain employs TRBV28 and TRBJ2-1; 12 positions agree with TRBD2. Germline V CDR1 and CDR2: MDHEN, SYDVKM. This CDR3 is 19 amino acids long. V was clipped by 4 bases and J by 8 bases; unmatched bases: 18. CDR3: CASSYKIAATSGSSDEQFF. The CDR3 nucleotides are TGTGCCAGCAGTTATAAAATAGCGGCGACTAGCGGGAGCAGCGATGAGCAGTTCTTC.

This clonotype came up a few times. J is TRBJ1-2 and V is TRBV9; tentative D call: TRBD1 (6 bases). Germline V gene lookup returns CDR1 SGDLS and CDR2 YYNGEE. Trimming removed 3 bases from V and 2 bases from J, with 20 bases in between. CDR3 length: 17 amino acids. The CDR3 sequence: CASSGSVEIRGNYGYTF. CDR3 coding DNA: TGTGCCAGCAGCGGCAGCGTAGAGATCAGGGGCAACTATGGCTACACCTTC.

The sample holds a few counts of this clonotype. The genes are TRBV15 and TRBJ1-2, with D perhaps matching TRBD1 (5 bases). Germline CDR1 reads LNHNV; CDR2 reads YYDKDF (reference sequence). V gave up 0 bases and J gave up 3 bases, with 11 bases separating them. CDR3 size: 15 residues. The CDR3 here is CATSRDPTDDYGYTF. CDR3 coding DNA: TGTGCCACCAGCAGAGATCCGACAGACGACTATGGCTACACCTTC.